One sample yielded the 15 T cell receptor beta chains listed below, sequenced in a study of cytomegalovirus exposure and HLA in healthy donors. The primer mix had 60 Vbeta and 13 Jbeta primers. The table came from immunoSEQ multiplex PCR; TCRdb's copy has only in-frame clones and leaves some out. In the table there are around 190,000 clones, about three quarters of which are singletons. The sequencing input was PBMCs. Source of these receptors: a woman aged 40 to 55 in good health and CMV-seronegative.

CDR3 loop: CASTGVRGRYNEQFF. CDR3 DNA sequence: TGTGCCAGCACCGGGGTTAGAGGCCGGTACAATGAGCAGTTCTTC. The chain carries TRBV27 and TRBJ2-1, with a possible D match to TRBD2 (5 bases). V was clipped by 7 bases and J by 4 bases, with 17 bases between them. This CDR3 comprises 15 residues. The germline CDR1 and CDR2 sequences are MNHEY and SMNVEV (reference sequence).

The V and J genes are TRBV9 and TRBJ2-7; 9 bases map to TRBD2. The V gene end was trimmed by 0 bases and the J gene end by 5 bases; junction bases not matched to a gene: 12. Germline CDR1 reads SGDLS; CDR2 reads YYNGEE. The CDR3 totals 17 residues. CDR3 residues: CASSVELVAGALDEQYF. DNA for the CDR3: TGTGCCAGCAGCGTAGAGTTAGTAGCGGGAGCTCTGGACGAGCAGTACTTC.

The chain joins TRBV6-6 to TRBJ2-5, with 7 bases that match TRBD1. J was trimmed by 6 bases and V by 5 bases; bases with no gene match: 6. CDR1 is MNHNY, CDR2 SVGAGI, per germline (reference sequence). There are 13 residues in the CDR3. The CDR3 sequence: CASSTGDLKTQYF. Written as DNA, the CDR3 is TGTGCCAGCAGTACAGGGGACCTGAAGACCCAGTACTTC.

Comments on this clone: Other DNA sequences in the same sample also yield this CDR3. The rearrangement uses TRBV29-1 and TRBJ1-2, with TRBD1 as a possible D gene (5 bases). V lost 3 bases to trimming and J lost 7 bases, with 9 bases between them. Germline CDR1 SQVTM, CDR2 ANQGSEA. The CDR3 runs 11 residues. CDR3 nucleotide sequence: TGCAGCGTTGACGCGGGGGGTGGCTACACCTTC. Translation: CSVDAGGGYTF.

V gene TRBV19 combines with J gene TRBJ2-3; 7 bases are a match to TRBD1. Trimming removed 2 bases from V and 3 bases from J; junction bases left unmatched: 2. The CDR3 has 14 amino acids. Germline CDR1 LNHDA, CDR2 SQIVND (reference sequence). For the CDR3, the DNA is TGTGCCAGTAGTATATCGGGACAGACAGATACGCAGTATTTT. The encoded protein is CASSISGQTDTQYF. The complete variable domain, with remaining parts taken from reference TRBV19 and TRBJ2-3, reads DGGITQSPKYLFRKEGQNVTLSCEQNLNHDAMYWYRQDPGQGLRLIYYSQIVNDFQKGDIAEGYSVSREKKESFPLTVTSAQKNPTAFYLCASSISGQTDTQYFGPGTRLTVL.

This chain joins TRBV28 and TRBJ2-1; 7 nucleotides align to TRBD1. Germline CDR1 MDHEN, CDR2 SYDVKM. CDR3 length: 15 amino acids. Trimming cost V 6 bases and J 10 bases; bases outside gene matches: 15. The CDR3 DNA reads TGTGCCAGCAGACCTAGGGACAGAATTACAATCGAGCAGTTCTTC. Translation: CASRPRDRITIEQFF.

This clone was recorded a few times. The gene calls are TRBV9 and TRBJ2-7; D gene ambiguous. CDR1 is SGDLS, CDR2 YYNGEE, per germline. The V gene lost 5 bases and the J gene lost 2 bases, with 23 bases spanning the gap. The CDR3 is 17 residues long. This CDR3 reads CASRFGHLHPTPYEQYF. The CDR3 DNA sequence: TGTGCCAGCAGATTTGGGCATCTACACCCTACTCCCTACGAGCAGTACTTC.

V gene TRBV23-1 combines with J gene TRBJ1-1; D gene unclear. TRBV23-1 qualifies as an ORF whose function is uncertain. V was shortened by 6 bases and J by 5 bases, with 28 bases between the two germline ends. The CDR3 length is 18 residues. The CDR3 reads CASSRKIFVDGEGTEAFF. The CDR3 DNA is TGCGCCAGCAGCAGAAAGATTTTTGTAGACGGGGAGGGAACTGAAGCTTTCTTT.

CDR3 sequence: CASREQGPAYEQYF. The CDR3 DNA follows: TGTGCCAGCAGGGAACAGGGGCCGGCATACGAGCAGTACTTC. This chain uses TRBV6-6 with TRBJ2-7, with 7 bases lining up with TRBD1. The ends lost 6 bases at V and 4 bases at J; junction bases unmatched: 9. Germline lookup yields CDR1 MNHNY and CDR2 SVGAGI (reference sequence). CDR3 size: 14 residues.

The chain is built from TRBV21-1 and TRBJ1-1; the tabulated D call, TRBD1, remains unverified against the DNA. TRBV21-1 is assigned pseudogene status. CDR3 length equals 12 residues. In DNA form, the CDR3 reads TGTGCCAGCAGCAAAGTGGACAGGGAAGCTTTCTTT. This sequence encodes CASSKVDREAFF.

The rearrangement uses TRBV7-6 and TRBJ2-7; D gene uncertain. V lost 6 bases and J 12 bases, leaving 21 bases between the germline ends. Germline V lookup: CDR1 SGHVS, CDR2 FNYEAQ. The CDR3 runs to 13 residues. In DNA form, the CDR3 reads TGTGCCAGCAGGGTGGATGGGTATAGCCATCTGTACTTC. This gives the protein CASRVDGYSHLYF.

V is TRBV6-1 and J is TRBJ1-1, with D hard to call. The CDR3 spans 14 residues. Trimming took off 7 bases at V and 5 bases at J, with 17 bases between the two ends. Germline loops: CDR1 MNHNS, CDR2 SASEGT. The CDR3 DNA reads as TGTGCCAGCAAGGTGGACTCCATAAGGACTGAAGCTTTCTTT. Residues: CASKVDSIRTEAFF.

The V call is TRBV30, the J call TRBJ1-1, with TRBD1 matching over 8 bases. Germline V gene data show CDR1 as GTSNPN and CDR2 as SVGIG (reference sequence). The CDR3 loop spans 13 amino acids. Trimming removed 5 bases from V and 4 bases from J; junction bases left unmatched: 6. The CDR3 bases are TGTGCCTGGGACAGGGGATGGGGCACTGAAGCTTTCTTT. This sequence encodes CAWDRGWGTEAFF.

This clone was recorded only once. This rearrangement joins TRBV19 to TRBJ2-7, with TRBD2 matching over 11 bases. The CDR3 has 15 residues. Germline V gene data show CDR1 as LNHDA and CDR2 as SQIVND (reference sequence). V was pared by 5 bases and J by 3 bases, with 6 bases of the junction left unmatched. The CDR3 sequence is CASSPLAGGNYEQYF. The CDR3 DNA is TGTGCCAGTAGTCCCTTAGCGGGAGGGAACTACGAGCAGTACTTC.

Details on this clone: Germline is not matched at one junction end, which may reflect a read error. V and J are TRBV29-1 and TRBJ1-2; D is possibly TRBD1 (6 bases). CDR3 length: 14 amino acids. The germline V gene encodes CDR1 SQVTM and CDR2 ANQGSEA. Here the CDR3 DNA reads TGCAGCGCTGAAATAGGGAGGGAGGGGGACGGCTACACCTTC. Translating gives CSAEIGREGDGYTF. Variable domain in full (rest from reference TRBV29-1 and TRBJ1-2): SAVISQKPSRDICQRGTSLTIQCQVDSQVTMMFWYRQQPGQSLTLIATANQGSEATYESGFVIDKFPISRPNLTFSTLTVSNMSPEDSSIYLCSAEIGREGDGYTFGSGTRLTVV.